The 30 T cell receptor beta chains below all came from one sample that was sequenced in a study of control samples from healthy donors and cancer patients. The repertoire was sequenced with immunoSEQ multiplex PCR; TCRdb's copy has only in-frame clones and lacks some. The sample lists about 130,000 clones, about 91% seen once, with roughly 8.8% in the top ten. Material for sequencing was blood. The source of these receptors is a man younger than 35 in good health.

V and J are TRBV4-1 and TRBJ2-1, with D perhaps matching TRBD1 or TRBD2 (5 bases each). The CDR3 is 12 amino acids. The V end lost 3 bases, the J end lost 10 bases, and 10 bases lay between the germline ends. Germline values: CDR1 MGHRA, CDR2 YSYEKL. The CDR3 reads CASSHPWGEQFF. CDR3 coding DNA: TGCGCCAGCAGCCATCCTTGGGGGGAGCAGTTCTTC.

The V and J genes are TRBV19 and TRBJ1-2; D is undetermined. The CDR3 has 14 amino acids. From germline, CDR1 is LNHDA and CDR2 SQIVND (reference sequence). Trimming removed 7 bases from V and 3 bases from J, with 15 bases in between. The CDR3 DNA is TGTGCCAGTAACCCACGAGAGACATACTATGGCTACACCTTC. This translates into CASNPRETYYGYTF.

The chain recombines TRBV4-1 with TRBJ1-1; D gene unclear. Per the germline V gene, CDR1 is MGHRA and CDR2 is YSYEKL. The V and J ends lost 0 bases and 1 base respectively, with 9 bases between them. The CDR3 is 15 residues long. The CDR3 here is CASSQEPATNTEAFF. The CDR3, as DNA: TGCGCCAGCAGCCAAGAACCGGCGACGAACACTGAAGCTTTCTTT.

The rearrangement links TRBV5-1 to TRBJ2-7, with TRBD1 as a possible D gene (5 bases). The CDR3 is made up of 13 amino acids. The V end was cut by 2 bases, the J end by 0 bases, with 6 bases between. From germline, CDR1 is SGHRS and CDR2 YFSETQ. The CDR3 coding sequence is TGCGCCAGCAGCTTCCAGGGCTCCTACGAGCAGTACTTC. Protein product: CASSFQGSYEQYF.

The chain employs TRBV5-4 and TRBJ1-1, with D maybe TRBD1 (5 bases). The ends were cut back, 1 base at V and 1 base at J, with 8 bases in the middle. The CDR3 contains 14 residues. CDR1 is SGHNT, CDR2 YYREEE, per germline (reference sequence). CDR3 DNA sequence: TGTGCCAGCAGCTTGCAACAGGAGAACACTGAAGCTTTCTTT. It is translated as CASSLQQENTEAFF.

This clone was recorded only once. This chain connects TRBV30 to TRBJ2-5; tentatively, D is TRBD1 (6 bases). The germline V gene has CDR1 GTSNPN and CDR2 SVGIG (reference sequence). V lost 1 base to trimming and J lost 3 bases, with 12 bases between them. This CDR3 has 14 residues. DNA for the CDR3: TGTGCCTGGAGTGAAGGCAGGGGAAAAGAGACCCAGTACTTC. It codes for CAWSEGRGKETQYF.

This chain uses TRBV4-1 with TRBJ2-7; a weak D match, TRBD1 (7 bases). The V gene lost 1 base and the J gene lost 7 bases, with 17 bases spanning the gap. CDR3 size: 15 residues. Germline-derived CDR1 and CDR2 are MGHRA and YSYEKL. CDR3 bases: TGCGCCAGCAGCCAAGCCCCCAGGGGGGCTTGGGAGCAGTACTTC. Its translation: CASSQAPRGAWEQYF.

The J gene is TRBJ2-1, the V gene TRBV21-1. TRBV21-1 is flagged as a pseudogene. The CDR3 spans 12 residues. DNA for the CDR3: TGTGCCAGAGGCCTCCCGTTGGATGAGCAGTTCTTC. Translation gives CARGLPLDEQFF.

This sequence joins TRBV9 and TRBJ1-2; no clear D gene. The CDR3 extends over 14 amino acids. The V gene's germline CDR1 is SGDLS and CDR2 YYNGEE. V was clipped by 4 bases and J by 1 base, with 11 bases between them. CDR3 region: CASSPRRFNYGYTF. Here the CDR3 DNA reads TGTGCCAGCAGCCCAAGACGGTTTAACTATGGCTACACCTTC.

The chain is built from TRBV4-1 and TRBJ2-7; the D gene is possibly TRBD1 (5 bases). V was pared by 8 bases and J by 0 bases, with 17 bases between. CDR1 and CDR2 from the germline V gene are MGHRA and YSYEKL. The CDR3 contains 15 residues. The CDR3 spells CASRIQDTDSYEQYF. The CDR3 DNA reads as TGCGCCAGCCGAATCCAGGACACTGACTCCTACGAGCAGTACTTC.

This chain joins TRBV12-3 or TRBV12-4 and TRBJ2-1; TRBD2 might be the D (5 bases). The CDR3 has 13 residues. The V and J ends lost 5 bases and 9 bases respectively, with 14 bases between them. The CDR3 DNA reads TGTGCCAGCAGTCCGGTAGGAGGAGTTGAGCAGTTCTTC. This codes for CASSPVGGVEQFF.

The rearrangement joins TRBV10-3 to TRBJ2-6; perhaps TRBD1 as D (6 bases). V lost 5 bases to trimming and J lost 0 bases, with 17 bases between them. This CDR3 comprises 18 residues. Germline CDR1 and CDR2: ENHRY and SYGVKD. The CDR3 loop is CAISPPRGPLSGANVLTF. The DNA for the CDR3 is TGTGCCATCAGTCCTCCCAGGGGACCCCTCTCTGGGGCCAACGTCCTGACTTTC.

This clone was seen only once. The V call is TRBV6-1, the J call TRBJ2-1; 7 nucleotides match TRBD1. The junction had 2 bases not matched to a gene; V was cut back by 3 bases and J by 0 bases. CDR1 is MNHNS and CDR2 is SASEGT in the germline V gene. CDR3 length equals 15 residues. The CDR3 is CASSDPGGSYNEQFF. The CDR3 DNA reads as TGTGCCAGCAGTGATCCAGGGGGCTCCTACAATGAGCAGTTCTTC.

This clone turned up a few times. V gene TRBV9 combines with J gene TRBJ2-3, with D unresolved. Per germline, CDR1 SGDLS and CDR2 YYNGEE. V lost 4 bases to trimming and J lost 2 bases, with 2 bases between them. CDR3 size: 11 residues. CDR3 sequence (DNA): TGTGCCAGCAGCTCCACAGATACGCAGTATTTT. This translates into CASSSTDTQYF.

The genes are TRBV7-9 and TRBJ1-1, with D perhaps matching TRBD1 (6 bases). This CDR3 comprises 14 residues. Germline V gene lookup returns CDR1 SEHNR and CDR2 FQNEAQ (reference sequence). The V end lost 1 base, the J end lost 1 base, and 7 bases lay between the germline ends. This chain's CDR3 is CASSLEGGNTEAFF. The CDR3 DNA sequence: TGTGCCAGCAGCTTAGAGGGGGGGAACACTGAAGCTTTCTTT.

The CDR3 coding sequence is TGTGCCAGCAGCTTAAGGGGCTGTTCACCCCTCCACTTT. Translation: CASSLRGCSPLHF. This chain uses TRBV7-9 with TRBJ1-6; maybe TRBD1 (5 bases). The CDR3 is 13 residues long. Looked up from germline, CDR1 is SEHNR and CDR2 is FQNEAQ (reference sequence). V was trimmed by 2 bases and J by 9 bases, leaving 8 bases between them.

The chain links TRBV28 to TRBJ2-5, with TRBD1 as a possible D gene (5 bases). The CDR3 runs 14 residues. The germline V gene has CDR1 MDHEN and CDR2 SYDVKM. V lost 3 bases to trimming and J lost 1 base, with 9 bases between them. CDR3 nucleotides: TGTGCCAGCAGTTTGTCAGGGATCCAAGAGACCCAGTACTTC. Translated: CASSLSGIQETQYF.

This chain uses TRBV6-6 with TRBJ2-7; 8 bases match TRBD1. V trimming: 2 bases; J trimming: 6 bases; junction bases outside the gene matches: 6. CDR3 length equals 14 residues. CDR1 is MNHNY and CDR2 is SVGAGI in the germline V gene (reference sequence). The CDR3 region is CASSYIQGAAEQYF. DNA of the CDR3: TGTGCCAGCAGTTACATTCAGGGGGCTGCCGAGCAGTACTTC.

This chain uses TRBV10-3 with TRBJ1-5; 8 nucleotides line up with TRBD1. Germline trimming cut 4 bases from V and 1 base from J; bases unmatched to any gene: 12. This CDR3 is built from 18 residues. Looked up from germline, CDR1 is ENHRY and CDR2 is SYGVKD. The CDR3 DNA is TGTGCCATCAGTGTTCTAAGGACAGGGTCGAGAAGCAATCAGCCCCAGCATTTT. It yields the protein CAISVLRTGSRSNQPQHF.

With regard to this clone: This specimen includes other DNA sequences encoding the same CDR3. The genes are TRBV12-3 or TRBV12-4 and TRBJ1-2; no definite D call. CDR3 length equals 13 residues. V lost 2 bases and J 2 bases, leaving 6 bases between the germline ends. The CDR3, as DNA: TGTGCCAGCAGTTTATCGGGAAACTATGGCTACACCTTC. Translated, it gives CASSLSGNYGYTF.

The chain employs TRBV5-8 and TRBJ1-5; TRBD1 matches at 7 bases. Germline CDR1 reads SGHTS; CDR2 reads YDEGEE. This CDR3 region has 15 residues. With V trimmed by 0 bases and J by 2 bases, 2 bases remained unmatched. The CDR3 coding sequence is TGTGCCAGCAGCTTGGGCCAGGGGGGCAATCAGCCCCAGCATTTT. The encoded protein is CASSLGQGGNQPQHF.

V and J are TRBV2 and TRBJ1-6; D remains ambiguous. The CDR3 loop spans 15 amino acids. V was pared by 4 bases and J by 8 bases, with 15 bases between. Germline CDR1 reads SNHLY; CDR2 reads FYNNEI. CDR3 in DNA: TGTGCCAGCAGTGGATTGGAGGGAGGCCATTCACCCCTCCACTTT. This gives the protein CASSGLEGGHSPLHF.

The genes are TRBV7-9 and TRBJ2-7, with TRBD1 matching over 9 bases. In germline, CDR1 is SEHNR, CDR2 FQNEAQ (reference sequence). Trimming at V came to 0 bases and at J to 5 bases, leaving 8 bases not matched to a gene. This CDR3 comprises 16 residues. The CDR3 DNA reads as TGTGCCAGCAGCTTAGCTCCGGGACAGGGATCCGACGAGCAGTACTTC. Translated, it gives CASSLAPGQGSDEQYF.

The genes are TRBV6-2 or TRBV6-3 and TRBJ2-3; 8 bases line up with TRBD2. The CDR3 runs 16 residues. CDR1 MNHEY and CDR2 SVGEGT come from the germline V gene. V was pared by 2 bases and J by 5 bases, with 9 bases of the junction left unmatched. For the CDR3, the DNA is TGTGCCAGCAGTTACGCGGTAACGGGGGGGCAAGATACGCAGTATTTT. Translated, it gives CASSYAVTGGQDTQYF.

The chain is built from TRBV10-3 and TRBJ1-4; D is undetermined. The V end lost 6 bases, the J end lost 3 bases, and 8 bases lay between the germline ends. Germline values: CDR1 ENHRY, CDR2 SYGVKD. There are 13 residues in the CDR3. CDR3 nucleotides: TGTGCCATCAGAAGAAGGGCTAATGAAAAACTGTTTTTT. Translation: CAIRRRANEKLFF.

The chain uses TRBV27 and TRBJ1-5; D remains unclear. Germline V lookup: CDR1 MNHEY, CDR2 SMNVEV (reference sequence). This CDR3 spans 15 amino acids. Trimming pared 4 bases from V and 6 bases from J, leaving 16 bases between. DNA of the CDR3: TGTGCCAGCAGTTCGGCCCGGGAAGGAGGTCAGCCCCAGCATTTT. It is translated as CASSSAREGGQPQHF.

V is TRBV7-9 and J is TRBJ2-1; TRBD1 agrees at 9 bases. V lost 3 bases and J lost 7; bases outside the gene matches: 4. The length of the CDR3 is 14 residues. Germline V lookup: CDR1 SEHNR, CDR2 FQNEAQ (reference sequence). CDR3 residues: CASSFPGQGNEQFF. In DNA form, the CDR3 reads TGTGCCAGCAGCTTCCCGGGACAGGGAAATGAGCAGTTCTTC.

The chain carries TRBV6-5 and TRBJ1-5, with D maybe TRBD1 (6 bases). The CDR3 runs to 15 residues. CDR1 is MNHEY, CDR2 SVGAGI, per germline. V was trimmed by 8 bases and J by 5 bases, leaving 19 bases between them. CDR3 protein: CASSLVLAGDQPQHF. Here the CDR3 DNA reads TGTGCCAGCTCACTCGTGTTGGCAGGGGATCAGCCCCAGCATTTT.

This rearrangement joins TRBV12-3 or TRBV12-4 to TRBJ2-5; D is uncertain. The DNA end favors TRBJ2-7, so the J call may be wrong. The CDR3 consists of 13 residues. DNA for the CDR3: TGTGCCAGCAGTTTAGTCCCCCAGTACGAGCAGTACTTC. Amino acid sequence: CASSLVPQYEQYF.

The V gene is TRBV5-1, the J gene TRBJ2-1; no clear D. The V gene lost 3 bases and the J gene lost 10 bases, with 14 bases spanning the gap. The CDR3 extends over 13 amino acids. In germline, CDR1 is SGHRS, CDR2 YFSETQ. CDR3 residues: CASSSLRVGEQFF. CDR3 coding DNA: TGCGCCAGCAGCTCGCTAAGGGTTGGGGAGCAGTTCTTC.